The rows below give T cell receptor beta chains drawn from one sample of a study of OX40 agonist ivuxolimab in advanced cancers. The table came from immunoSEQ multiplex PCR; TCRdb's copy has only in-frame clones and leaves some out. The data hold approximately 35,000 clones, with around 80% observed a single time. This specimen was CD4+ or CD8+ T cells sorted from blood, taken in a trial of the OX40 agonist ivuxolimab. Receptor source: an adult with an advanced solid tumor such as melanoma, head and neck, liver or kidney cancer. The CDR3 runs from the conserved cysteine through the conserved F or W. The order of the fields is V gene, J gene, CDR3 protein.

TRBV10-1	TRBJ2-5	CASRERAGRETQYF
TRBV18	TRBJ1-1	CASSHGRRGWTEAFF
TRBV19	TRBJ1-2	CASSLIGRGYTF
TRBV9	TRBJ2-1	CASSVEGLADNEQFF
TRBV10-3	TRBJ2-1	CAISESGDRGYEQFF
TRBV6-5	TRBJ2-7	CASSYSSISYEQYF
TRBV7-2	TRBJ1-6	CASSWSDPGSPLHF
TRBV4-3	TRBJ2-7	CASSQRRADSESSYEQYF
TRBV6-5	TRBJ1-1	CASSPDLNKNTEAFF
TRBV5-5	TRBJ1-2	CASRFGDSRMGYTF
TRBV28	TRBJ1-5	CASSQSGTVGIQPQHF
TRBV29-1	TRBJ2-7	CSVIDREYEQYF